The TCR beta chain described here comes from a study of blood T cell repertoires in COVID-19. Under the authors' procedure: Reference gene primer amplification gave estimated nucleated cell counts. Sequencing was performed with immunoSEQ multiplex PCR; in TCRdb, only in-frame clones are kept and a portion is missing. V and J calls and clone size come straight from that table; D and trimming were deduced from the DNA. The data hold some 150,000 clones, with around 80% observed a single time. This clone has a handful of counts. V lost 8 bases, J lost 9 bases, and 11 bases lay in between. The CDR3 spans 11 residues.

Sequenced input: peripheral blood. This chain connects TRBV12-3 or TRBV12-4 to TRBJ1-5; D is possibly TRBD1 (5 bases). The sequence came from a man aged 55 to 70 with active or convalescent COVID-19. CDR3: CASAGLPPQHF. The CDR3 nucleotides read TGTGCCAGCGCGGGGCTCCCGCCCCAGCATTTT.